The 25 T cell receptor beta chains below come from one sample, sequenced in a study of cytomegalovirus exposure and HLA in healthy donors. Amplification used 60 Vbeta primers and 13 Jbeta primers. Assay: immunoSEQ multiplex PCR; the TCRdb copy retains only in-frame clones and omits some. The sample yields 150,000 to 200,000 clones, of which the top ten take up under 2.5%. The sequenced sample was PBMCs. Receptors were obtained from a man aged 30 to 45 in good health and CMV-seronegative.

V and J are TRBV6-1 and TRBJ2-7, with TRBD2 identical over 11 bases. CDR3 length: 18 amino acids. V shed 2 bases and J 2 bases; nucleotides not matched to a gene: 11. Germline V gene sequence: CDR1 MNHNS, CDR2 SASEGT. CDR3 coding DNA: TGTGCCAGCAGTGAACAGAGTGGGACTAGCGGACCCACCTACGAGCAGTACTTC. As protein: CASSEQSGTSGPTYEQYF.

The chain links TRBV2 to TRBJ1-2; D call uncertain. Germline lookup yields CDR1 SNHLY and CDR2 FYNNEI. The V end lost 6 bases, the J end lost 4 bases, and 9 bases lay between the germline ends. This CDR3 is built from 12 residues. The CDR3 coding sequence is TGTGCCAGCAGCGAGACAAGCTATGGCTACACCTTC. It yields the protein CASSETSYGYTF.

The chain uses TRBV28 and TRBJ1-2; the D is unclear. The CDR3 extends over 11 amino acids. From germline, CDR1 is MDHEN and CDR2 SYDVKM. The germline V and J ends were trimmed by 6 bases and 4 bases, with 6 bases remaining between them. CDR3 nucleotide sequence: TGTGCCAGCAGCCCAGGCTATGGCTACACCTTC. Amino acid sequence: CASSPGYGYTF.

Concerning this clone: One end of the junction fails to match germline, which may point to a read error. The chain has TRBV27 and TRBJ2-7; TRBD2 matches at 8 bases. This CDR3 contains 14 residues. Germline V gene lookup returns CDR1 MNHEY and CDR2 SMNVEV (reference sequence). CDR3 sequence: CAGSLAGGMNEQYF. CDR3 DNA: TGTGCCGGCAGTTTGGCGGGAGGTATGAACGAGCAGTACTTC.

This chain connects TRBV4-2 to TRBJ2-7; 11 bases fit TRBD2. The CDR3 is 17 amino acids. The junction had 11 bases not matched to a gene; V was cut back by 0 bases and J by 7 bases. CDR1 and CDR2 from the germline V gene are LGHNA and YNFKEQ. Here the CDR3 DNA reads TGTGCCAGCAGCCAAGAAAAAATAGCGGGAGGGGGGGCAGAGCAGTACTTC. Translation: CASSQEKIAGGGAEQYF.

J is TRBJ1-5 and V is TRBV25-1; TRBD1 aligns across 9 bases. CDR3 length: 15 amino acids. J gave up 1 base and V 4 bases, and 2 bases lay outside the gene matches. From germline, CDR1 is MGHDK and CDR2 SYGVNS. In DNA, the CDR3 is TGTGCCAGCAGTGGGGACAGGGCGAGCAATCAGCCCCAGCATTTT. Its translation: CASSGDRASNQPQHF.

The chain recombines TRBV9 with TRBJ2-1, with no clear D. The CDR3 has 12 residues. CDR1 is SGDLS and CDR2 is YYNGEE in the germline V gene. The germline V and J ends were trimmed by 0 bases and 7 bases, with 5 bases remaining between them. CDR3 coding DNA: TGTGCCAGCAGCGTAGATTATAATGAGCAGTTCTTC. It yields the protein CASSVDYNEQFF.

The V call is TRBV12-5, the J call TRBJ1-2; tentative D call: TRBD1 (6 bases). From germline, CDR1 is LGHNT and CDR2 FRNRAP. Trimming removed 5 bases at V and 6 bases at J, with 16 bases between. The CDR3 sequence is 14 residues long. The CDR3 loop is CASGRQALGDGYTF. In nucleotides, the CDR3 is TGTGCTAGTGGTAGACAGGCATTAGGGGATGGCTACACCTTC.

This chain joins TRBV5-1 and TRBJ1-2; maybe TRBD1 (6 bases). The germline gives CDR1 SGHRS, CDR2 YFSETQ. The CDR3 loop spans 14 amino acids. V was pared by 4 bases and J by 2 bases, with 12 bases between. The CDR3 coding sequence is TGCGCCAGCAGCATCCAGACAGGCAACTATGGCTACACCTTC. Protein: CASSIQTGNYGYTF.

This chain joins TRBV19 and TRBJ2-2; 10 positions agree with TRBD1. The V segment lost 3 bases and the J segment 3 bases; nucleotides outside the gene matches: 1. The CDR3 consists of 15 residues. Germline V gives CDR1 LNHDA, CDR2 SQIVND (reference sequence). CDR3 bases: TGTGCCAGTAGTATGGGACAGGGGTACACCGGGGAGCTGTTTTTT. This translates into CASSMGQGYTGELFF.

The chain is built from TRBV6-1 and TRBJ2-7, with 9 positions matching TRBD2. This CDR3 has 15 amino acids. CDR1 is MNHNS, CDR2 SASEGT, per germline. The V gene end was trimmed by 7 bases and the J gene end by 6 bases; junction bases not matched to a gene: 13. The CDR3 DNA is TGTGCCAGCACCCTGGGAGCTAGCGGGGAAATCGAGCAGTACTTC. Its translation is CASTLGASGEIEQYF.

To note about this clone: This CDR3 is also generated by other DNA sequences in the sample. J is TRBJ2-2 and V is TRBV7-8, with D tentatively TRBD2 (5 bases). The ends were cut back, 1 base at V and 6 bases at J, with 9 bases in the middle. This CDR3 is 14 amino acids long. CDR1 is SGHVS and CDR2 is FQNEAQ in the germline V gene. CDR3: CASSLENGAGELFF. In nucleotides, the CDR3 is TGTGCCAGCAGCTTAGAAAACGGGGCCGGGGAGCTGTTTTTT.

The chain couples TRBV7-9 to TRBJ2-2; D is possibly TRBD1 (5 bases). This CDR3 region has 18 residues. Germline values: CDR1 SEHNR, CDR2 FQNEAQ (reference sequence). The V end was cut by 7 bases, the J end by 3 bases, with 24 bases between. The CDR3 DNA reads as TGTGCCAGCATCCCCATGGGGCATGGTTTGTGGGACACCGGGGAGCTGTTTTTT. Its translation: CASIPMGHGLWDTGELFF.

The chain joins TRBV4-3 to TRBJ1-1; no definite D call. Germline values: CDR1 LGHNA, CDR2 YSLEER. Deletions cut 3 bases from V and 1 base from J, with 12 bases between. This CDR3 comprises 15 residues. In DNA, the CDR3 is TGCGCCAGCAGCCATTCACCCCCGGGGAACACTGAAGCTTTCTTT. It codes for CASSHSPPGNTEAFF.

The rearrangement links TRBV6-5 to TRBJ1-2; no reliable D call. The CDR3 totals 13 residues. Trimming shortened V by 6 bases and J by 7 bases, and 15 bases separated the two germline ends. Per germline, CDR1 MNHEY and CDR2 SVGAGI. Here the CDR3 DNA reads TGTGCCAGCAGCCGGGATGAGGGCGGTGGCTACACCTTC. Amino acid sequence: CASSRDEGGGYTF.

The chain has TRBV7-2 and TRBJ1-1; D perhaps matches TRBD1 (5 bases). Trimming pared 1 base from V and 5 bases from J, leaving 17 bases between. CDR1 SGHTA and CDR2 FQGNSA come from the germline V gene. The CDR3 has 16 amino acids. In DNA, the CDR3 is TGTACCAGCAGCTTAGGGGGTTTGGGGGGTTTAACTGAAGCTTTCTTT. Translated, it gives CTSSLGGLGGLTEAFF.

V gene TRBV15 combines with J gene TRBJ2-7, with 7 bases that match TRBD1. The CDR3 consists of 13 residues. Losses at the gene ends were 3 bases for V and 5 bases for J; bases not matched to a gene: 4. Germline CDR1 is LNHNV and CDR2 is YYDKDF (reference sequence). The CDR3 DNA reads TGTGCCACCAGCAGGGAACAGGGGAACGAGCAGTACTTC. This translates into CATSREQGNEQYF.

This sequence joins TRBV7-6 and TRBJ2-1; 10 bases map to TRBD2. The ends lost 2 bases at V and 9 bases at J; junction bases unmatched: 4. Germline V gene lookup returns CDR1 SGHVS and CDR2 FNYEAQ. This CDR3 spans 14 amino acids. The CDR3, as DNA: TGTGCCAGCAGCTTACTAGCGGGAGAAGGTGAGCAGTTCTTC. Translating it yields CASSLLAGEGEQFF. The full variable domain, with the rest looked up from reference TRBV7-6 and TRBJ2-1, is GAGVSQSPRYKVTKRGQDVALRCDPISGHVSLYWYRQALGQGPEFLTYFNYEAQQDKSGLPNDRFSAERPEGSISTLTIQRTEQRDSAMYRCASSLLAGEGEQFFGPGTRLTVL.

This chain links TRBV19 with TRBJ1-1; D gene ambiguous. CDR1 LNHDA and CDR2 SQIVND come from the germline V gene (reference sequence). V lost 2 bases and J 11 bases, leaving 24 bases between the germline ends. This CDR3 region has 16 residues. This CDR3 is CASSIPYPLPGVEAFF. The CDR3, as DNA: TGTGCCAGTAGTATACCCTACCCTTTGCCCGGGGTGGAGGCTTTCTTT. The variable domain in full, completed from reference TRBV19 and TRBJ1-1, reads DGGITQSPKYLFRKEGQNVTLSCEQNLNHDAMYWYRQDPGQGLRLIYYSQIVNDFQKGDIAEGYSVSREKKESFPLTVTSAQKNPTAFYLCASSIPYPLPGVEAFFGQGTRLTVV.

This chain links TRBV5-1 with TRBJ1-2, with TRBD1 as a possible D gene (5 bases). The germline V gene encodes CDR1 SGHRS and CDR2 YFSETQ. V was trimmed by 3 bases and J by 1 base, leaving 10 bases between them. The CDR3 sequence is 14 residues long. CDR3 amino acids: CASSSDRINYGYTF. For the CDR3, the DNA is TGCGCCAGCAGCTCCGACAGAATTAACTATGGCTACACCTTC.

V usage is TRBV10-3 and J usage is TRBJ1-5; D perhaps matches TRBD1 (5 bases). The V end was cut by 0 bases, the J end by 5 bases, with 17 bases between. Germline lookup yields CDR1 ENHRY and CDR2 SYGVKD. The CDR3 totals 17 residues. CDR3 sequence (DNA): TGTGCCATCAGTGAGTCCGTTGGGACTTTCGAGGATCAGCCCCAGCATTTT. Translating it yields CAISESVGTFEDQPQHF.

The chain recombines TRBV4-2 with TRBJ2-7; D may be TRBD1 (6 bases). Germline CDR1 LGHNA, CDR2 YNFKEQ. The ends were cut back, 4 bases at V and 3 bases at J, with 10 bases in the middle. CDR3 length equals 13 residues. CDR3 in amino acids: CASSLDRFYEQYF. The CDR3 DNA is TGTGCCAGCAGCCTTGACAGGTTCTACGAGCAGTACTTC.

The chain links TRBV27 to TRBJ1-1; possibly TRBD1 for D (5 bases). The CDR3 is made up of 14 amino acids. Looked up from germline, CDR1 is MNHEY and CDR2 is SMNVEV (reference sequence). V lost 4 bases, J lost 1 base, and 10 bases lay in between. The CDR3 sequence is CASSYVDRNTEAFF. The CDR3 DNA reads as TGTGCCAGCAGTTATGTCGACAGGAACACTGAAGCTTTCTTT.

The rearrangement uses TRBV2 and TRBJ2-1; weak D call: TRBD2 (6 bases). The V end lost 4 bases, the J end lost 2 bases, and 12 bases lay between the germline ends. Germline lookup yields CDR1 SNHLY and CDR2 FYNNEI. This CDR3 region has 15 residues. Here the CDR3 DNA reads TGTGCCAGCAGTGTGGGGCGGGATCCCTACAATGAGCAGTTCTTC. It is translated as CASSVGRDPYNEQFF.

The chain recombines TRBV11-3 with TRBJ2-2; 7 bases are a match to TRBD2. The CDR3 is 15 amino acids. Trimming took 3 bases from V and 0 from J; bases not matched to a gene: 1. Germline loops: CDR1 SGHNT, CDR2 YENEEA. The CDR3 DNA reads as TGTGCCAGCAGCTTCGGACTAGCGAACACCGGGGAGCTGTTTTTT. It is translated as CASSFGLANTGELFF.